Below, 22 T cell receptor beta chains from the same sample are listed, as sequenced in a study of T cell changes during pregnancy in multiple sclerosis. Sequencing used immunoSEQ multiplex PCR; TCRdb keeps in-frame clones, though not all of them. Among about 36,000 clones listed, around 93% were seen once. Sequencing was performed on CD4+ T cells from peripheral blood mononuclear cells, taken in the third trimester of pregnancy. The receptors come from a female donor in good health, enrolled as a control in a pregnancy study.

This chain uses TRBV7-9 with TRBJ1-5; D unclear. Trimming shortened V by 5 bases and J by 4 bases, and 9 bases separated the two germline ends. Germline-derived CDR1 and CDR2 are SEHNR and FQNEAQ (reference sequence). This CDR3 region has 13 residues. The CDR3 loop reads CASSPGSNQPQHF. CDR3 bases: TGTGCCAGCAGCCCCGGGAGTAATCAGCCCCAGCATTTT.

The V gene is TRBV6-1, the J gene TRBJ1-6, with D perhaps TRBD1 (5 bases). Germline loops: CDR1 MNHNS, CDR2 SASEGT. Trimming stripped 4 bases from V and 0 bases from J, with 16 bases between. The CDR3 length is 18 residues. CDR3 amino acids: CASSATAGGSSYNSPLHF. The CDR3 coding sequence is TGTGCCAGCAGTGCTACGGCGGGGGGGAGCTCCTATAATTCACCCCTCCACTTT.

CDR3 sequence: CASSQDGADRNEKLFF. The CDR3 DNA is TGTGCCAGCAGCCAAGATGGGGCGGACCGTAATGAAAAACTGTTTTTT. The rearrangement uses TRBV4-2 and TRBJ1-4; weak D call: TRBD1 (5 bases). V lost 0 bases to trimming and J lost 4 bases, with 12 bases between them. There are 16 residues in the CDR3. CDR1 and CDR2 (germline): LGHNA, YNFKEQ.

The chain carries TRBV5-1 and TRBJ1-2, with D hard to call. CDR3 size: 13 residues. CDR1 and CDR2 (germline): SGHRS, YFSETQ. Trimming took off 4 bases at V and 0 bases at J, with 7 bases between the two ends. The CDR3 DNA is TGCGCCAGCAGCCCCACTACTAACTATGGCTACACCTTC. Amino acids: CASSPTTNYGYTF.

V and J are TRBV5-6 and TRBJ2-3; D may be TRBD2 (7 bases). In germline, CDR1 is SGHDT, CDR2 YYEEEE. Trimming left V 4 bases short and J 0 bases short, with 18 bases between. The length of the CDR3 is 17 residues. Here the CDR3 reads CASSAPGGLLSTDTQYF. DNA for the CDR3: TGTGCCAGCAGCGCCCCGGGGGGCCTCCTTAGCACAGATACGCAGTATTTT.

The chain recombines TRBV30 with TRBJ1-6; D gene unclear. The CDR3 has 13 amino acids. Trimming took 1 base from V and 10 from J, leaving 11 bases between them. Per the germline V gene, CDR1 is GTSNPN and CDR2 is SVGIG (reference sequence). The CDR3 spells CAWSADPRSPLHF. The CDR3 nucleotides are TGTGCCTGGAGTGCAGACCCGCGGTCACCCCTCCACTTT.

The chain employs TRBV5-4 and TRBJ1-1; D remains unclear. Germline V lookup: CDR1 SGHNT, CDR2 YYREEE (reference sequence). The CDR3 has 14 amino acids. Trimming shortened V by 0 bases and J by 5 bases, and 11 bases separated the two germline ends. The CDR3 region has the DNA TGTGCCAGCAGCTTGGACCAAAGCAAGACTGAAGCTTTCTTT. Amino acid sequence: CASSLDQSKTEAFF. Filled out from reference TRBV5-4 and TRBJ1-1, the complete variable domain reads ETGVTQSPTHLIKTRGQQVTLRCSSQSGHNTVSWYQQALGQGPQFIFQYYREEENGRGNFPPRFSGLQFPNYSSELNVNALELDDSALYLCASSLDQSKTEAFFGQGTRLTVV.

The chain recombines TRBV19 with TRBJ1-4; 8 nucleotides align to TRBD1. Trimming cost V 5 bases and J 2 bases; bases outside gene matches: 7. CDR1 is LNHDA and CDR2 is SQIVND in the germline V gene (reference sequence). This CDR3 region has 16 residues. CDR3 loop: CASSRTGHATNEKLFF. In DNA, the CDR3 is TGTGCCAGTAGTCGGACAGGGCATGCCACTAATGAAAAACTGTTTTTT.

This clone occurred once. The CDR3 sequence: CASSRRTGEDQPQHF. DNA for the CDR3: TGTGCCAGCAGTAGAAGGACAGGGGAGGATCAGCCCCAGCATTTT. The chain recombines TRBV27 with TRBJ1-5, with 9 bases that match TRBD1. The germline gives CDR1 MNHEY, CDR2 SMNVEV (reference sequence). V lost 5 bases, J lost 5 bases, and 7 bases stayed unmatched. The CDR3 runs 15 residues.

This clone was recorded once. The V gene is TRBV5-6, the J gene TRBJ1-5; 8 bases fit TRBD1. J lost 0 bases, V lost 4 bases, and 3 bases had no gene match. Germline-derived CDR1 and CDR2 are SGHDT and YYEEEE. CDR3 length equals 15 residues. The DNA of the CDR3 is TGTGCCAGCAGCAACAGGGGGTATAGCAATCAGCCCCAGCATTTT. Translation: CASSNRGYSNQPQHF.

This clone was detected only once. The chain joins TRBV4-2 to TRBJ1-1; D remains unclear. The CDR3 consists of 13 residues. V was trimmed by 1 base and J by 11 bases, leaving 14 bases between them. Germline CDR1 and CDR2: LGHNA and YNFKEQ. The CDR3 sequence is CASSQVNGLLAFF. The CDR3, as DNA: TGTGCCAGCAGCCAAGTCAATGGGCTCTTGGCTTTCTTT.

This chain joins TRBV5-1 and TRBJ2-2; 11 nucleotides match TRBD1. V lost 5 bases to trimming and J lost 0 bases; unmatched junction nucleotides: 6. This CDR3 comprises 17 residues. Germline loops: CDR1 SGHRS, CDR2 YFSETQ. The CDR3 nucleotides read TGCGCCAGCAGAAGGACAGGGGGCAACGCGAACACCGGGGAGCTGTTTTTT. Translating gives CASRRTGGNANTGELFF.

The chain uses TRBV20-1 and TRBJ2-1; unclear D gene. CDR1 and CDR2 (germline): DFQATT, SNEGSKA (reference sequence). The CDR3 runs 11 residues. CDR3 DNA: TGCAGCCTGCTGCGTTACAATGAGCAGTTCTTC. It encodes CSLLRYNEQFF.

The chain couples TRBV4-3 to TRBJ2-5; 8 bases match TRBD2. The CDR3 has 15 amino acids. With V trimmed by 1 base and J by 1 base, 2 bases remained unmatched. Germline-derived CDR1 and CDR2 are LGHNA and YSLEER. This chain's CDR3 is CASSQAGTSQETQYF. In DNA form, the CDR3 reads TGCGCCAGCAGCCAAGCCGGGACTAGCCAAGAGACCCAGTACTTC.

DNA of the CDR3: TGTGCCAGCAGCGTAGACCTCGGGGGTAACTATGGCTACACCTTC. The encoded protein is CASSVDLGGNYGYTF. V and J are TRBV9 and TRBJ1-2, with D possibly matching TRBD1 (5 bases). The V gene's germline CDR1 is SGDLS and CDR2 YYNGEE. V lost 0 bases and J lost 1, with 10 bases in between. The CDR3 extends over 15 amino acids. The whole variable domain, remainder taken from reference TRBV9 and TRBJ1-2, is DSGVTQTPKHLITATGQRVTLRCSPRSGDLSVYWYQQSLDQGLQFLIQYYNGEERAKGNILERFSAQQFPDLHSELNLSSLELGDSALYFCASSVDLGGNYGYTFGSGTRLTVV.

The rearrangement uses TRBV4-3 and TRBJ1-2; unclear D gene. Per the germline V gene, CDR1 is LGHNA and CDR2 is YSLEER. This CDR3 is 15 amino acids long. V was trimmed by 0 bases and J by 6 bases, leaving 14 bases between them. The CDR3 DNA reads as TGCGCCAGCAGCCAAGAGGGTGGAGGGAGGCATGGCTACACCTTC. As protein: CASSQEGGGRHGYTF.

The chain joins TRBV7-4 to TRBJ2-7; 9 bases are a match to TRBD2. CDR3 length: 18 residues. Germline CDR1 is SGHVT and CDR2 is SQSDAQ. With V trimmed by 2 bases and J by 0 bases, 11 bases remained unmatched. CDR3 in amino acids: CASSLKGERGDYSYEQYF. The CDR3, as DNA: TGTGCCAGCAGCTTAAAGGGGGAGCGGGGGGATTACTCCTACGAGCAGTACTTC.

The CDR3 sequence: CASTAGGRGETQYF. In DNA form, the CDR3 reads TGTGCCAGCACCGCGGGGGGGCGGGGCGAGACCCAGTACTTC. The rearrangement joins TRBV6-1 to TRBJ2-5; TRBD2 matches at 9 bases. Per germline, CDR1 MNHNS and CDR2 SASEGT. With V trimmed by 7 bases and J by 5 bases, 8 bases remained unmatched. The CDR3 runs to 14 residues.

The J gene is TRBJ2-5, the V gene TRBV19; 12 nucleotides line up with TRBD2. The CDR3 consists of 16 residues. With V trimmed by 3 bases and J by 1 base, 3 bases remained unmatched. Germline V gene sequence: CDR1 LNHDA, CDR2 SQIVND (reference sequence). The chain's CDR3 is CASSILLAGGQETQYF. The DNA for the CDR3 is TGTGCCAGTAGTATTTTACTAGCGGGGGGCCAAGAGACCCAGTACTTC.

The chain is built from TRBV5-5 and TRBJ1-4; 7 nucleotides agree with TRBD1. V lost 4 bases, J lost 8 bases, and 14 bases stayed unmatched. Germline CDR1 SGHKS, CDR2 YYEKEE (reference sequence). This CDR3 contains 16 residues. Written as DNA, the CDR3 is TGTGCCAGCAGCGGAACATTAGGGGGCTCCCGGGAAAAACTGTTTTTT. Protein sequence: CASSGTLGGSREKLFF.

This rearrangement joins TRBV28 to TRBJ1-1, with TRBD1 identical over 11 bases. The V gene end was trimmed by 2 bases and the J gene end by 4 bases; junction bases not matched to a gene: 0. Per the germline V gene, CDR1 is MDHEN and CDR2 is SYDVKM. This CDR3 is built from 14 residues. Here the CDR3 reads CASSLGQGATEAFF. The CDR3 DNA reads as TGTGCCAGCAGTTTAGGACAGGGGGCCACTGAAGCTTTCTTT.

V gene TRBV5-1 combines with J gene TRBJ2-2, with unresolved D. The CDR3 spans 14 residues. The V gene's germline CDR1 is SGHRS and CDR2 YFSETQ. V was trimmed by 4 bases and J by 2 bases, leaving 9 bases between them. The CDR3 sequence: CASSHDTNTGELFF. Written as DNA, the CDR3 is TGCGCCAGCAGCCACGACACCAACACCGGGGAGCTGTTTTTT.